The present entry profiles one T cell receptor (beta chain) with its context. Its antigen is still unknown. The method was immunoSEQ multiplex PCR; TCRdb's version includes in-frame clones alone and lacks a portion of them. This table holds more than 85,000 clones, about 93% found once. The V end was cut by 1 base, the J end by 2 bases, with 6 bases between. This CDR3 has 13 residues. Germline CDR1 is MGHRA and CDR2 is YSYEKL. This sample is drawn from a study of graft-versus-host responses after intestinal transplantation. Whole-study context: Recipients across the board were started on anti-thymocyte globulin induction, then kept on tacrolimus and steroids for about 3 years.

General observations from the study: The recipient marrow held GvH clones, and some of them showed up first in ileum or blood. Allografts of one patient group, those with graft-donor T cell macrochimerism, had high graft-versus-host to host-versus-graft clonal ratios.

Sequencing was performed on unstimulated CD8+ T cells sorted from spleen or lymph node cells, taken before intestinal transplant. This receptor was taken from a human donor who received an intestinal transplant. The genes are TRBV4-1 and TRBJ2-7, with D maybe TRBD1 (5 bases). The chain's CDR3 is CASSQGRAYEQYF. The CDR3 DNA reads as TGCGCCAGCAGCCAAGGCAGGGCCTACGAGCAGTACTTC.